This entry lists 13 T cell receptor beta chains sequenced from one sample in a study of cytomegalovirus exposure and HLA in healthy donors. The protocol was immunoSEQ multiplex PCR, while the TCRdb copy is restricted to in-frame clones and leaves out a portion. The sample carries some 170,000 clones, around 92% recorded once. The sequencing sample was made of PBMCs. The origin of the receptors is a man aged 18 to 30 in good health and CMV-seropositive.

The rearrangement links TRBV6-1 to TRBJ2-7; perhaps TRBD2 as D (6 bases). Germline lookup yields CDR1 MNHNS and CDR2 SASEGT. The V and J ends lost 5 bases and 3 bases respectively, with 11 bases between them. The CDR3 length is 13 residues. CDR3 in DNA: TGTGCCAGCAGTCTTGGAGGGATCTACGAGCAGTACTTC. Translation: CASSLGGIYEQYF.

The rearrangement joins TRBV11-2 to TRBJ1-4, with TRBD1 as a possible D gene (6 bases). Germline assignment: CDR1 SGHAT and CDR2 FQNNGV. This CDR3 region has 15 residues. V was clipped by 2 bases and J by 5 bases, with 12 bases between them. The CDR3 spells CASSLRGRGNEKLFF. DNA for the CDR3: TGTGCCAGCAGCTTAAGGGGGAGGGGAAATGAAAAACTGTTTTTT.

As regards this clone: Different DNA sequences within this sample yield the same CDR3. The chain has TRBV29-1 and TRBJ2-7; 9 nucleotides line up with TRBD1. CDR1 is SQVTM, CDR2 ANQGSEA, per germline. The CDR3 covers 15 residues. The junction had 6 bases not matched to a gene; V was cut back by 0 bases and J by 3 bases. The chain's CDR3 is CSVEDNRGQGYEQYF. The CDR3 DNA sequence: TGCAGCGTTGAAGATAATCGGGGACAGGGCTACGAGCAGTACTTC.

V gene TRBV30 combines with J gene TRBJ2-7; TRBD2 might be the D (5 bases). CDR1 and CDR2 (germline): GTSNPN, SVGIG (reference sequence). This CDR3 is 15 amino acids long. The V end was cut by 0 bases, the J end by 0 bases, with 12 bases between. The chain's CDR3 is CAWSVRGSSSYEQYF. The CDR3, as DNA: TGTGCCTGGAGTGTACGAGGGAGTAGCTCCTACGAGCAGTACTTC.

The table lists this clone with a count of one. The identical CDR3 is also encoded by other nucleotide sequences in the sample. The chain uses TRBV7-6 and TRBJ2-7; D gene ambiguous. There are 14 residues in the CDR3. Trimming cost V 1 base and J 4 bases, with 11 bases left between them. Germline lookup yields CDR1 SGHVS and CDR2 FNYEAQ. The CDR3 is CASSLGPSSYEQYF. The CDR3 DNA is TGTGCCAGCAGCTTAGGCCCTAGTTCGTACGAGCAGTACTTC.

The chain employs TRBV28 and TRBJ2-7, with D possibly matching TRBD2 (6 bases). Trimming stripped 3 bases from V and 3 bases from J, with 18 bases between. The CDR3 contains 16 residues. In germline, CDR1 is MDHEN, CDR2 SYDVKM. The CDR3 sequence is CASSFDGGLPYYEQYF. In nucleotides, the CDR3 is TGTGCCAGCAGTTTCGATGGGGGACTTCCCTACTACGAGCAGTACTTC. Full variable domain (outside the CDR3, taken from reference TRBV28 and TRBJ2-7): DVKVTQSSRYLVKRTGEKVFLECVQDMDHENMFWYRQDPGLGLRLIYFSYDVKMKEKGDIPEGYSVSREKKERFSLILESASTNQTSMYLCASSFDGGLPYYEQYFGPGTRLTVT.

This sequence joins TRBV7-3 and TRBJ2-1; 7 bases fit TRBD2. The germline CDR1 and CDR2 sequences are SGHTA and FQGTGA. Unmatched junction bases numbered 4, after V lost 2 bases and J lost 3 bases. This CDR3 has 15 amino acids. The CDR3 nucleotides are TGTGCCAGCAGCTTAGATTCTAGCGGCTACAATGAGCAGTTCTTC. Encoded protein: CASSLDSSGYNEQFF. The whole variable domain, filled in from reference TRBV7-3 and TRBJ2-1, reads GAGVSQTPSNKVTEKGKYVELRCDPISGHTALYWYRQSLGQGPEFLIYFQGTGAADDSGLPNDRFFAVRPEGSVSTLKIQRTERGDSAVYLCASSLDSSGYNEQFFGPGTRLTVL.

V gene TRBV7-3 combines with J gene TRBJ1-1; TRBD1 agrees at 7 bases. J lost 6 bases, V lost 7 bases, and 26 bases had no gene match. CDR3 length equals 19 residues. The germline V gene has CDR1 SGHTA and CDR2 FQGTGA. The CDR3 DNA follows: TGTGCCAGCACCACTTGGGTCACCTTGTTTATTAGGGGGCAGGCTGAAGCTTTCTTT. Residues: CASTTWVTLFIRGQAEAFF.

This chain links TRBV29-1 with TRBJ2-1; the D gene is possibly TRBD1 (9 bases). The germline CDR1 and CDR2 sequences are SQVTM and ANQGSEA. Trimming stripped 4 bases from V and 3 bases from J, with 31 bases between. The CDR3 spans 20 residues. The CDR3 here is CSVAGDREPKREYIYNEQFF. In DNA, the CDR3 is TGCAGCGTTGCTGGGGACAGGGAACCTAAGCGGGAGTACATCTACAATGAGCAGTTCTTC.

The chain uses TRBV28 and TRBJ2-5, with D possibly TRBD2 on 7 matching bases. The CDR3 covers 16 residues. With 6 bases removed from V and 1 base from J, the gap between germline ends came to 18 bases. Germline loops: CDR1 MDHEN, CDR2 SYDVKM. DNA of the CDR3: TGTGCCAGCAGCCGGGGGGACATATATTTCCAAGAGACCCAGTACTTC. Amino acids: CASSRGDIYFQETQYF.

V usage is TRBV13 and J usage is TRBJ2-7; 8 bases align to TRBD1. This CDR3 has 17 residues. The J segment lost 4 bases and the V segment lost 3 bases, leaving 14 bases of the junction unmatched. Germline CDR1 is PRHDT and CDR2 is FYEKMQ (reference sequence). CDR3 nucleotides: TGTGCCAGCAGCTTCTTCCGCCCCGGACAGGGAAGTTACGAGCAGTACTTC. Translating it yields CASSFFRPGQGSYEQYF. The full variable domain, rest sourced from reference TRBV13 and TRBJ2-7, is AAGVIQSPRHLIKEKRETATLKCYPIPRHDTVYWYQQGPGQDPQFLISFYEKMQSDKGSIPDRFSAQQFSDYHSELNMSSLELGDSALYFCASSFFRPGQGSYEQYFGPGTRLTVT.

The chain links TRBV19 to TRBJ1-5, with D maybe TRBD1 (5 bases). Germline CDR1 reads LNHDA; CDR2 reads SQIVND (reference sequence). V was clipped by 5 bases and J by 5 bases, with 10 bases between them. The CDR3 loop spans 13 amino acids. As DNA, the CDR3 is TGTGCCAGTAGTGCCGACAGCTATCAGCCCCAGCATTTT. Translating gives CASSADSYQPQHF.

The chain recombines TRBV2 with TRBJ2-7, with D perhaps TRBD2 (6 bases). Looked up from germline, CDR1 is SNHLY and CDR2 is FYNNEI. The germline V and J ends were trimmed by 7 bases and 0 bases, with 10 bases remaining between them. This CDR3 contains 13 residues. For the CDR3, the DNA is TGTGCCAGCATTGGACTATCCTCCTACGAGCAGTACTTC. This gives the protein CASIGLSSYEQYF.